One sample yielded the 19 T cell receptor beta chains listed below, sequenced in a study of blood T cells in healthy people across ages. PCR was performed a second time for about 7 to 11 cycles using a sample-barcoded 5' primer and a J-beta primer mix. TCRdb re-derived calls from the 5' RACE reads in MiXCR, one entry per CDR3 protein. The sample records more than 650,000 distinct CDR3 sequences, 50% to 65% being singletons. Specimen: blood. The receptors originated from a man older than 75 in good health.

V usage is TRBV4-2 and J usage is TRBJ1-2; D might be TRBD1 (5 bases). Germline values: CDR1 LGHNA, CDR2 YNFKEQ. The CDR3 covers 17 residues. V lost 0 bases to trimming and J lost 5 bases, with 19 bases between them. Written as DNA, the CDR3 is TGTGCCAGCAGCCAAGAGGCGGGGGTAATATCCCTTTATGGCTACACCTTC. This sequence encodes CASSQEAGVISLYGYTF.

The V and J genes are TRBV5-1 and TRBJ1-4; D is possibly TRBD1 (5 bases). Trimming pared 4 bases from V and 7 bases from J, leaving 17 bases between. Germline-derived CDR1 and CDR2 are SGHRS and YFSETQ. This CDR3 comprises 15 residues. CDR3 protein: CASSPEGSLGEKLFF. DNA of the CDR3: TGCGCCAGCAGCCCGGAGGGGTCCCTGGGTGAAAAACTGTTTTTT.

This clonotype was observed a single time. J is TRBJ2-1 and V is TRBV4-3, with D maybe TRBD2 (6 bases). With 3 bases removed from V and 4 bases from J, the gap between germline ends came to 22 bases. This CDR3 has 18 residues. The germline V gene has CDR1 LGHNA and CDR2 YSLEER. The CDR3 sequence is CASSQGTGLRGFYNEQFF. CDR3 sequence (DNA): TGCGCCAGCAGCCAGGGTACGGGACTCCGAGGCTTTTACAATGAGCAGTTCTTC.

This clonotype was counted once. The rearrangement uses TRBV12-3 or TRBV12-4 and TRBJ2-5, with TRBD2 identical over 9 bases. Unmatched junction bases numbered 15, after V lost 6 bases and J lost 7 bases. The CDR3 runs to 16 residues. CDR3 protein: CASSPSKREASGTQYF. The CDR3 DNA sequence: TGTGCCAGCAGCCCGAGCAAGCGGGAGGCCTCGGGGACCCAGTACTTC.

The table lists this clonotype with a few counts. This chain joins TRBV6-2 or TRBV6-3 and TRBJ2-3, with 8 bases identical to TRBD2. This CDR3 is 14 amino acids long. Germline CDR1 and CDR2: MNHEY and SVGEGT. V lost 7 bases to trimming and J lost 4 bases; unmatched junction nucleotides: 7. Here the CDR3 DNA reads TGTGCCAGCAAACCCGGCGGGAGGTCAGATACGCAGTATTTT. Protein: CASKPGGRSDTQYF.

This clonotype was counted between two and nine times. J is TRBJ2-7 and V is TRBV28; D tentatively reads TRBD1 or TRBD2 (6 bases each). Germline V gene data show CDR1 as MDHEN and CDR2 as SYDVKM. V gave up 4 bases and J gave up 3 bases, with 16 bases separating them. The CDR3 is 15 residues long. For the CDR3, the DNA is TGTGCCAGCAGTTCGACGGGGGCAGGATTCTACGAGCAGTACTTC. Its protein product is CASSSTGAGFYEQYF.

Concerning this clonotype itself: A read error may produce the germline difference seen at one junction end. This sequence joins TRBV11-2 and TRBJ2-7, with 9 bases identical to TRBD1. Germline CDR1 is SGHAT and CDR2 is FQNNGV. This CDR3 contains 15 residues. The CDR3 region has the DNA TGTGCCAACAGCTTAGGACAGGGGAGATACCACGAGCAGTACTTC. Protein sequence: CANSLGQGRYHEQYF.

This clonotype was observed a few times. CDR3 in amino acids: CASRGQPEDEQFF. The CDR3 nucleotides read TGTGCCAGCAGAGGTCAGCCCGAGGATGAGCAGTTCTTC. The chain recombines TRBV9 with TRBJ2-1; D not certain. CDR3 length: 13 residues. Germline V gene lookup returns CDR1 SGDLS and CDR2 YYNGEE. Trimming removed 5 bases from V and 8 bases from J, with 14 bases in between.

The sample holds a few counts of this clonotype. V is TRBV4-1 and J is TRBJ2-7; D remains ambiguous. The CDR3 contains 17 residues. The germline V gene has CDR1 MGHRA and CDR2 YSYEKL. Trimming removed 7 bases from V and 0 bases from J, with 22 bases in between. The CDR3 protein is CASTLLLWRSSSYEQYF. In DNA, the CDR3 is TGCGCCAGCACACTTCTACTTTGGCGGTCCTCCTCCTACGAGCAGTACTTC.

The chain carries TRBV7-9 and TRBJ2-5; D is possibly TRBD2 (5 bases). The germline V gene has CDR1 SEHNR and CDR2 FQNEAQ (reference sequence). CDR3 length: 15 residues. V lost 2 bases and J lost 1, with 11 bases in between. The CDR3 loop is CASSLPSGPQETQYF. CDR3 DNA: TGTGCCAGCAGCTTACCCAGCGGACCCCAAGAGACCCAGTACTTC.

This clonotype was detected many times. The chain couples TRBV7-2 to TRBJ2-7; TRBD1 is a possible D gene (5 bases). V was pared by 5 bases and J by 0 bases, with 8 bases between. This CDR3 comprises 13 residues. Germline assignment: CDR1 SGHTA and CDR2 FQGNSA. CDR3 residues: CASSDDSSYEQYF. CDR3 DNA sequence: TGTGCCAGCAGCGACGACAGCTCCTACGAGCAGTACTTC.

The chain is built from TRBV11-2 and TRBJ2-6; 10 nucleotides line up with TRBD1. The CDR3 sequence is 15 residues long. V dropped 6 bases and J dropped 10; count of bases not matched to a gene: 9. CDR1 and CDR2 from the germline V gene are SGHAT and FQNNGV. CDR3 region: CASRGWTGGWNVLTF. The CDR3 nucleotides are TGTGCCAGCAGGGGTTGGACAGGGGGGTGGAACGTCCTGACTTTC. The variable domain in full, with the rest retrieved from reference TRBV11-2 and TRBJ2-6, is EAGVAQSPRYKIIEKRQSVAFWCNPISGHATLYWYQQILGQGPKLLIQFQNNGVVDDSQLPKDRFSAERLKGVDSTLKIQPAKLEDSAVYLCASRGWTGGWNVLTFGAGSRLTVL.

This clonotype has just a few counts. This sequence joins TRBV2 and TRBJ2-5; 13 nucleotides agree with TRBD2. The J call is doubtful: the DNA matches TRBJ2-7 better. The germline V gene encodes CDR1 SNHLY and CDR2 FYNNEI. This CDR3 comprises 13 residues. CDR3 nucleotide sequence: TGTGCCAGCCAGACTAGCGGGAGGAACGAGCAGTACTTC. Translation gives CASQTSGRNEQYF.

The genes are TRBV27 and TRBJ2-3; D is uncertain. Trimming removed 4 bases from V and 0 bases from J, with 11 bases in between. This CDR3 contains 15 residues. The V gene's germline CDR1 is MNHEY and CDR2 SMNVEV (reference sequence). In nucleotides, the CDR3 is TGTGCCAGCAGTTCCGACTGGCTAAGCACAGATACGCAGTATTTT. This translates into CASSSDWLSTDTQYF.

This chain connects TRBV20-1 to TRBJ2-5, with D maybe TRBD2 (6 bases). The CDR3 is made up of 12 amino acids. Germline values: CDR1 DFQATT, CDR2 SNEGSKA (reference sequence). The V end was cut by 4 bases, the J end by 5 bases, with 11 bases between. The CDR3 sequence is CSAKAEGETQYF. CDR3 DNA sequence: TGCAGTGCTAAAGCGGAGGGGGAGACCCAGTACTTC.

The rearrangement links TRBV20-1 to TRBJ2-4; D tentatively fits TRBD1 or TRBD2 (5 bases each). The V gene lost 1 base and the J gene lost 9 bases, with 16 bases spanning the gap. The CDR3 sequence is 14 residues long. In germline, CDR1 is DFQATT, CDR2 SNEGSKA (reference sequence). CDR3 loop: CSARVGVGTAIQYF. The CDR3 DNA is TGCAGTGCTAGAGTGGGGGTGGGGACGGCCATTCAGTACTTC.

The chain carries TRBV24-1 and TRBJ1-2; TRBD1 agrees at 8 bases. J was trimmed by 8 bases and V by 5 bases; bases with no gene match: 6. Per germline, CDR1 KGHDR and CDR2 SFDVKD. This CDR3 has 13 residues. The CDR3 loop is CATSVATGDGYTF. DNA of the CDR3: TGTGCCACCAGTGTTGCGACAGGGGACGGCTACACCTTC.

CDR3 sequence: CSVEGAGQPQHF. The CDR3 DNA is TGCAGCGTTGAGGGGGCTGGCCAGCCCCAGCATTTT. The V gene is TRBV29-1, the J gene TRBJ1-5; a weak D match, TRBD1 (6 bases). Per germline, CDR1 SQVTM and CDR2 ANQGSEA. The V and J ends lost 3 bases and 7 bases respectively, with 10 bases between them. CDR3 length: 12 residues.

The chain couples TRBV18 to TRBJ2-7; D unresolved. Germline CDR1 is KGHSH and CDR2 is LQKENI. There are 15 residues in the CDR3. Trimming took 4 bases from V and 9 from J, leaving 22 bases between them. CDR3 DNA sequence: TGTGCCAGCTCACGCAAAGGGCCGCCCTTTACGACGCAGTACTTC. This gives the protein CASSRKGPPFTTQYF.